This is a list of T cell receptor beta chains from one sample in a study of Tregs in tolerant kidney transplant recipients. Sequencing used immunoSEQ multiplex PCR; TCRdb keeps in-frame clones, though not all of them. Counted here are under 95,000 clones, around 90% occurring once; the ten biggest clones make up 0.3% to 0.4%. The material was Tregs from blood, obtained before the transplant. The receptors were gathered from a human donor who received a combined kidney and bone marrow transplant. Both conserved end residues are part of each CDR3. A D gene is named only where the DNA matches it firmly. Clone size is shown for a subset of rows, as once, few, many or a class of expanded clone.

cdr3_length clone_size j_call v_call d_call cdr3_nt cdr3_aa
12 . TRBJ2-5 TRBV29-1 . TGCAGCGTTGGACAGAACCAAGAGACCCAGTACTTC CSVGQNQETQYF
16 . TRBJ2-1 TRBV5-5 . TGTGCCAGCAGCCCCCTACAGGGATCGGGGTACAATGAGCAGTTCTTC CASSPLQGSGYNEQFF
13 . TRBJ2-7 TRBV28 . TGTGCCAGCAGTTATGGCTACTCCTACGAGCAGTACTTC CASSYGYSYEQYF
12 once TRBJ2-1 TRBV4-1 . TGCGCCAGCAGCCAAGTCCGGGCTCCCCCGTTCTTC CASSQVRAPPFF
13 . TRBJ2-1 TRBV7-2 . TGTGCCATTCCGGGTAGATCCTACAATGAGCAGTTCTTC CAIPGRSYNEQFF
17 . TRBJ1-1 TRBV19 . TGTGCCAGTAGTGACGAAACAGTGTTGTCATTGGGGACTGAATCTTTCTTT CASSDETVLSLGTESFF
14 . TRBJ2-7 TRBV18 . TGTGCCAGCTCACAAAACGGCCGGGACACCGAGCAGTACTTC CASSQNGRDTEQYF
14 . TRBJ1-2 TRBV27 TRBD1 TGTGCCAGCAGAGGACAGGGTCGGCGGGATGGCTACACCTTC CASRGQGRRDGYTF
14 . TRBJ1-2 TRBV5-1 TRBD1 TGCGCCAGCAGCCGAGGGGACAGGAACTATGGCTACACCTTC CASSRGDRNYGYTF
17 . TRBJ1-3 TRBV11-2 TRBD1 TGTGCCAGCAGCTTAGCCGGGACAGGGTTTTCTGGAAACACCATATATTTT CASSLAGTGFSGNTIYF
12 . TRBJ2-7 TRBV28 . TGTGCCAGCAGTTTATGGGGATACGAGCAGTACTTC CASSLWGYEQYF
15 . TRBJ1-4 TRBV9 TRBD1 TGTGCCAGCAGCGTAGCCGGGACAGAAGGTGAAAAACTGTTTTTT CASSVAGTEGEKLFF
16 few TRBJ2-2 TRBV5-1 . TGCGCCAGCAGCTTGGGGGGTGCCTTGGGGACCGGGGAGCTGTTTTTT CASSLGGALGTGELFF
15 . TRBJ1-6 TRBV9 . TGTGCCAGCAGCGGCCTCCCCCACCAAAGTTCACCCCTCCACTTT CASSGLPHQSSPLHF
12 . TRBJ2-5 TRBV10-3 . TGTGCCATCAGGGACAGCCAAGAGACCCAGTACTTC CAIRDSQETQYF
14 . TRBJ2-3 TRBV11-1 . TGTGCCAGCAGCCTGGACCGAGCCACAGATACGCAGTATTTT CASSLDRATDTQYF
11 . TRBJ2-5 TRBV2 . TGTGCCAGCATATTGGTGCCGGTCCAGTACTTC CASILVPVQYF
16 . TRBJ1-5 TRBV28 . TGTGCCAGCAGCCTGGGGGCCAGGGGTAGCAATCAGCCCCAGCATTTT CASSLGARGSNQPQHF